One and the same sample provided the 11 T cell receptor beta chains below, sequenced in a study of a mutant IDH1 vaccine in newly diagnosed glioma. The table came from immunoSEQ multiplex PCR; TCRdb's copy has only in-frame clones and leaves some out. The sample holds tens of thousands of clones, around 93% seen once. The sample's time point: baseline, week 1 (first vaccination visit). Noted treatment: pre-vaccination baseline after standard-of-care therapy. This material consisted of PBMCs, taken from a glioma patient treated with radiotherapy, temozolomide or both. These receptors all come from a man aged 35-49 years with glioma.

A note on this clone: A read error may account for a junction end that differs from germline. This chain links TRBV4-2 with TRBJ2-5; D possibly matches TRBD1 or TRBD2 (5 bases each). Germline CDR1 LGHNA, CDR2 YNFKEQ. The CDR3 has 15 amino acids. The CDR3: CANSQDKGPTRTQYF. CDR3 bases: TGTGCCAACAGCCAAGATAAGGGACCTACACGGACCCAGTACTTC.

The V call is TRBV5-6, the J call TRBJ2-7; 10 bases map to TRBD1. Germline assignment: CDR1 SGHDT and CDR2 YYEEEE. The CDR3 length is 14 residues. Unmatched junction bases numbered 5, after V lost 2 bases and J lost 6 bases. CDR3 DNA sequence: TGTGCCAGCAGCTTAACCGGGACAGGGGTCGAGCAGTACTTC. Translated, it gives CASSLTGTGVEQYF. Together with reference TRBV5-6 and TRBJ2-7, the CDR3 gives the full variable domain: DAGVTQSPTHLIKTRGQQVTLRCSPKSGHDTVSWYQQALGQGPQFIFQYYEEEERQRGNFPDRFSGHQFPNYSSELNVNALLLGDSALYLCASSLTGTGVEQYFGPGTRLTVT.

The chain recombines TRBV6-6 with TRBJ2-7; TRBD2 aligns across 9 bases. The CDR3 sequence is 16 residues long. Losses at the gene ends were 6 bases for V and 4 bases for J; bases not matched to a gene: 13. CDR1 is MNHNY and CDR2 is SVGAGI in the germline V gene (reference sequence). CDR3: CASSYGSVAGVYEQYF. The CDR3 coding sequence is TGTGCCAGCAGCTATGGGTCAGTAGCGGGGGTTTACGAGCAGTACTTC.

The chain uses TRBV7-9 and TRBJ1-6; no clear D gene. The V end was cut by 5 bases, the J end by 0 bases, with 14 bases between. The CDR3 has 17 amino acids. Germline values: CDR1 SEHNR, CDR2 FQNEAQ (reference sequence). The CDR3 here is CASSELVGSSYNSPLHF. CDR3 coding DNA: TGTGCCAGCAGCGAACTCGTTGGAAGCTCCTATAATTCACCCCTCCACTTT.

V and J are TRBV21-1 and TRBJ2-7; the table's TRBD1 call for D was not verified on the DNA. TRBV21-1 is deemed a pseudogene. The CDR3 consists of 17 residues. CDR3 in amino acids: CASSKTGKLGGSYEQYF. In nucleotides, the CDR3 is TGTGCCAGCAGCAAAACAGGTAAGTTGGGCGGTTCCTACGAGCAGTACTTC.

The chain links TRBV7-8 to TRBJ2-2; 7 bases agree with TRBD1. The germline V gene encodes CDR1 SGHVS and CDR2 FQNEAQ. The CDR3 is 16 amino acids. The ends lost 0 bases at V and 6 bases at J; junction bases unmatched: 7. The CDR3 protein is CASSLAAGRGSGELFF. The CDR3 DNA sequence: TGTGCCAGCAGCTTAGCTGCTGGCAGGGGGTCCGGGGAGCTGTTTTTT.

This sequence joins TRBV7-6 and TRBJ2-1; 9 bases align to TRBD2. In germline, CDR1 is SGHVS, CDR2 FNYEAQ. This CDR3 has 15 amino acids. The ends lost 1 base at V and 4 bases at J; junction bases unmatched: 2. DNA of the CDR3: TGTGCCAGCAGCTTAGTTCTAGCGGGGTACAATGAGCAGTTCTTC. This encodes CASSLVLAGYNEQFF.

The chain combines TRBV12-5 with TRBJ1-3; maybe TRBD1 (6 bases). Per germline, CDR1 LGHNT and CDR2 FRNRAP. There are 15 residues in the CDR3. Trimming took off 6 bases at V and 4 bases at J, with 16 bases between the two ends. As DNA, the CDR3 is TGTGCTAGTGGCACCCCCGGAGGGGGGGGAAACACCATATATTTT. Protein product: CASGTPGGGGNTIYF.

The rearrangement uses TRBV30 and TRBJ1-2; no definite D call. Germline lookup yields CDR1 GTSNPN and CDR2 SVGIG (reference sequence). The CDR3 covers 14 residues. V was clipped by 4 bases and J by 2 bases, with 14 bases between them. CDR3 coding DNA: TGTGCCTGGACTTTCCCGGATTGGAACTATGGCTACACCTTC. This encodes CAWTFPDWNYGYTF.

The gene calls are TRBV25-1 and TRBJ1-1; D unresolved. The germline V gene encodes CDR1 MGHDK and CDR2 SYGVNS. Deletions cut 1 base from V and 3 bases from J, with 12 bases between. This CDR3 has 15 amino acids. CDR3 DNA: TGTGCCAGCAGTGAATTGGGGAACCCAGACACTGAAGCTTTCTTT. It yields the protein CASSELGNPDTEAFF.

V is TRBV6-5 and J is TRBJ2-7; 7 nucleotides match TRBD1. CDR1 is MNHEY and CDR2 is SVGAGI in the germline V gene. The V segment lost 1 base and the J segment 6 bases; nucleotides outside the gene matches: 12. The length of the CDR3 is 16 residues. The CDR3: CASSYYRGGAAVEQYF. For the CDR3, the DNA is TGTGCCAGCAGTTACTACCGAGGGGGCGCCGCGGTCGAGCAGTACTTC.